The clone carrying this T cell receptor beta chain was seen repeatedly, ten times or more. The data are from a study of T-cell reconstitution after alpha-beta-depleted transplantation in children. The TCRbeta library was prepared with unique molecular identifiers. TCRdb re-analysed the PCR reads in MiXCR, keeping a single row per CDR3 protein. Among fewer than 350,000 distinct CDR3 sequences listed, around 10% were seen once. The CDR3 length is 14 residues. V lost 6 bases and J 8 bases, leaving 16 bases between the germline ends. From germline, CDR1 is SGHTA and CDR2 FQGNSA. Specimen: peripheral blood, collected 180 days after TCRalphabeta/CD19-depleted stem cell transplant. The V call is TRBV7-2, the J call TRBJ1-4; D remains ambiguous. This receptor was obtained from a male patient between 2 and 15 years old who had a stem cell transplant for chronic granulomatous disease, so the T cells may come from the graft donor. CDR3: CASRSTRLEEKLFF. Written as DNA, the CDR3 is TGTGCCAGCAGGTCAACAAGGTTGGAGGAAAAACTGTTTTTT.